This paragraph reports one T cell receptor beta chain. There is no known antigen for this receptor. Base qualities are missing; no much larger clone stands one base away. TCR CDR3 regions were amplified from genomic DNA by multiplex PCR using the deep immunoSEQ assay. For each cell subset, the extracted genomic DNA was distributed evenly across all wells of several immunoSEQ 96-well plates, and each plate served as one replicate. For sorted subsets, 200 to 250 ng of genomic DNA, equivalent to some 33,000 T cell genomes, went into each replicate PCR. The purified libraries were quantified using a Qubit 3.0 fluorometer, sized with a Bioanalyzer 2100, and then quantified again using the KAPA Library Quantification kit. Every immunoSEQ 96-well plate was sequenced on a separate single-read 150-cycle Illumina NextSeq 550 flow cell. The source study handled its data this way. Because only junctional sequences without quality scores were contained in the immunoSEQ output, filtering matching that applied to full-length reads could not be performed. To assign V/J genes and CDR3, sequences were annotated against IMGT germline references using PyIR, a Python wrapper for IgBLAST v1.9. Reads were filtered out if the reads had weak V/J assignments (E-value above 1e-6), no CDR3, stop codons, out-of-frame junctions, or ambiguous translated residues. V3J clonotypes were defined as sequences sharing an identical inferred V gene, J gene, and CDR3 amino acid sequence. To compute the percentage overlap between repertoires, the number of shared unique clonotypes was divided by the size of the smaller repertoire. Repertoire richness was assessed with RTK rarefaction, the Chao1 estimator, and Recon v2.1 estimates of unobserved clonotypes. Generation probabilities were computed with OLGA for all TCRbeta clonotypes obtained by the gDNA method from several donors. This immuneACCESS table, as held by TCRdb, lists in-frame sequences with V and J called but not all clones. Of the missing ones, under half trace to an unresolved V gene in checked studies; the others have no known cause. V and J calls and clone size are as listed in that table; D and trimming were resolved from the DNA. This sample lists fewer than 1.8 million clones; 98% to 99% were detected once. The ten largest account for under 0.45% of the sample.

This sample was taken from a study of shared clonotypes between healthy human individuals (dated by TCRdb to about 2020). About the study as a whole: A couple of women and a few men aged 18 to 49 years were included in the cohort. For each donor, CD4 naive and CD4 memory were each run on three plates, CD8 naive on two plates, and CD8 memory on one plate. To increase sequencing depth and limit assay-specific biases, different laboratories used diverse techniques to prepare libraries and sequence TCR repertoires. Each donor's leukapheresis produced roughly between roughly 0.85 and 10 billion PBMCs. To estimate repertoire size and how much clonotypes are shared between individuals, the study performed deep sequencing of blood TCR repertoires from five healthy adults.

Overall results and qualifications from the work: The small number of donors limited the genetic and exposure-history diversity represented. Higher generation probabilities were observed for clonotypes shared by all four sorted-subset donors than for non-shared clonotypes. Larger estimated clonotype richness was generally found for naive subsets than for memory subsets. Across four donors, approximately 4.9% of naive CD4, 3% to 3.5% of naive CD8, about 2% of memory CD4, and under 0.45% of memory CD8 clonotypes were shared. Sampling was restricted to blood, and TCR repertoires in tissues likely differ from the TCR repertoires found in blood. Based on pairwise subsampling, the degree of clonotype sharing among donors was expected to be affected by sequencing depth. Rarefaction of sorted-subset datasets indicated incomplete sequencing despite the large sequencing depth.

From the germline V gene, CDR1 is SGHRS and CDR2 is YFSETQ. Measured from the cysteine to the phenylalanine, the CDR3 is 15 residues long. Kept here is only the CDR3 DNA, which spans 45 bases and is read in frame from base 1. Trimming costs V 0 bases and J 6 bases, and their ends lie 13 bases apart. The donors were healthy, HIV-negative adults with no recently reported acute infections or vaccinations. Every donor was a Caucasian adult living in Nashville, Tennessee, USA. CD4+ T cells were enriched through magnetic negative selection, after which naive cells were positively selected on CD45RA and the remaining negative fraction served as the memory subset. Blood was obtained by leukapheresis, after which PBMCs were separated by Ficoll-Histopaque density gradient centrifugation and cryopreserved in liquid nitrogen vapor phase. Purity and quantity of every magnetically sorted T cell population were checked by analytical flow cytometry. Genomic DNA was isolated from each sorted fraction and quantified by UV absorbance on a Nanodrop 2000c.

This TCR came from a man aged 25 to 45 in good health. Sequenced: naive CD4+ T cells sorted from blood. What this sample's cell subset or site label stands for: CD45RA+ positively selected. Recombination connected TRBV5-1 to TRBJ2-1; a tentative D match to TRBD1 spans 6 bases. The CDR3 corresponds to CASSLAGTNANEQFF. The DNA reads TGCGCCAGCAGCTTGGCGGGGACAAATGCCAATGAGCAGTTCTTC.